The 6 T cell receptor beta chains given below trace back to one sample, sequenced in a study of cytomegalovirus exposure and HLA in healthy donors. Primers: 60 Vbeta forward and 13 Jbeta reverse. Profiled with immunoSEQ multiplex PCR; TCRdb holds only in-frame clones, not every one. The repertoire consists of fewer than 180,000 clones, with 60% to 70% occurring once and the leading ten covering approximately 6.6%. Sequenced input: PBMCs. These receptors were collected from a woman in her fifties or sixties in good health and CMV-seropositive.

The chain uses TRBV7-2 and TRBJ2-3; D possibly corresponds to TRBD1 (6 bases). This CDR3 comprises 14 residues. Trimming took 2 bases from V and 4 from J, leaving 10 bases between them. Per the germline V gene, CDR1 is SGHTA and CDR2 is FQGNSA. The CDR3 reads CASSLLAGADTQYF. In DNA, the CDR3 is TGTGCCAGCAGCTTATTGGCAGGGGCAGATACGCAGTATTTT.

This clone was detected only a few times. The chain carries TRBV5-1 and TRBJ1-2, with TRBD1 matching over 9 bases. This CDR3 is built from 13 residues. Trimming cost V 4 bases and J 6 bases; bases outside gene matches: 4. Germline lookup yields CDR1 SGHRS and CDR2 YFSETQ. The DNA for the CDR3 is TGCGCCAGCAGCCTAGGGACAGGGAATGGCTACACCTTC. This sequence encodes CASSLGTGNGYTF.

The rearrangement links TRBV9 to TRBJ2-1; 8 nucleotides align to TRBD2. Germline lookup yields CDR1 SGDLS and CDR2 YYNGEE. The V gene end was trimmed by 0 bases and the J gene end by 9 bases; junction bases not matched to a gene: 8. The CDR3 sequence is 15 residues long. The CDR3 DNA follows: TGTGCCAGCAGCGTAGACGGACTAGCTTTAAGTGAGCAGTTCTTC. Translated: CASSVDGLALSEQFF.

The CDR3 DNA is TGTGCCAGCAGCTTAGAGGGGACAGCTGGGGCCAACGTCCTGACTTTC. Translated: CASSLEGTAGANVLTF. The genes are TRBV7-2 and TRBJ2-6, with 7 bases matching TRBD1. V shed 1 base, J shed 2 bases, and the junction held 2 bases outside the gene matches. The germline V gene encodes CDR1 SGHTA and CDR2 FQGNSA. The length of the CDR3 is 16 residues.

Comment on this clone: The junction shows a germline mismatch at one end, possibly a read error. The chain combines TRBV9 with TRBJ2-3; no clear D. CDR3 length: 12 amino acids. CDR1 and CDR2 from the germline V gene are SGDLS and YYNGEE. The CDR3 region is CVSSVVTDTQYF. The CDR3 DNA sequence: TGTGTCAGCAGCGTAGTAACAGATACGCAGTATTTT.

The chain has TRBV28 and TRBJ1-1; D perhaps matches TRBD1 (5 bases). In germline, CDR1 is MDHEN, CDR2 SYDVKM. The V gene lost 8 bases and the J gene lost 1 base, with 17 bases spanning the gap. The CDR3 runs to 15 residues. CDR3 sequence: CASQRQGNTNTEAFF. CDR3 DNA sequence: TGTGCCAGCCAGCGCCAGGGAAACACGAACACTGAAGCTTTCTTT.